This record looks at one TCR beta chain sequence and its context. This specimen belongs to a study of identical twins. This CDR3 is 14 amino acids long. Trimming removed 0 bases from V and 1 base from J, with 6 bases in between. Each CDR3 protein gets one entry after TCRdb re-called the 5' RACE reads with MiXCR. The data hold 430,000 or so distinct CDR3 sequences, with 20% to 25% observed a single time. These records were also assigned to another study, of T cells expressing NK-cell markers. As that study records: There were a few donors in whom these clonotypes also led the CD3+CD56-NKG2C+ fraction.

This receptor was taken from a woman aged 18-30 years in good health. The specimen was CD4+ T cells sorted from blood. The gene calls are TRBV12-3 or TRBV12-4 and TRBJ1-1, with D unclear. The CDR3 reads CASSLAYKNTEAFF. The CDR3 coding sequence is TGTGCCAGCAGTTTAGCGTACAAGAACACTGAAGCTTTCTTT.